The subject of this entry is one TCR beta chain. As yet, its antigen is unknown. This specimen belongs to a study of Tregs in tolerant kidney transplant recipients. Unstimulated Tregs (CD4+CD25+CD127-) and CD4+CD25- non-Tregs were sorted from PBMCs. Generated by immunoSEQ multiplex PCR, the TCRdb table keeps only in-frame clones and is missing some. The sample consists of some 55,000 clones, approximately 85% of them appearing once. Study-wide results and caveats: Tolerant patients' donor-specific Tregs expanded beyond overall Tregs, suggesting antigen-driven growth. Changing PCR primers prevented nucleotide comparison between some patients' samples. The small number of patients limits these findings pending further validation.

Trimming cost V 6 bases and J 6 bases, with 12 bases left between them. The CDR3 sequence is 14 residues long. Germline V gene lookup returns CDR1 SNHLY and CDR2 FYNNEI. The input for sequencing was Tregs from blood, taken before the transplant. The TCR originated in a human donor who received a combined kidney and bone marrow transplant. This chain links TRBV2 with TRBJ1-6; D perhaps matches TRBD1 (5 bases). Here the CDR3 DNA reads TGTGCCAGCAGCTTGGACATAAGTAATTCACCCCTCCACTTT. This codes for CASSLDISNSPLHF.